Below, 12 T cell receptor beta chains from the same sample are listed, as sequenced in a study of blood T cell repertoires in COVID-19 (TCRdb year 2020). Library construction relied on the immunoSEQ multiplex PCR assay. TCRdb carries this immuneACCESS record with in-frame sequences only. Its versions omit some clonotypes, under half of them owing to an unresolved V gene in the studies checked, with the rest unexplained. This sample comprises 25,000 to 35,000 clones, approximately 85% of them detected only once. The ten largest clones represent 7% to 7.5% of the sample. The source material was peripheral blood. These receptors were collected from a human donor in a cohort sampled during active COVID-19.

The chain has TRBV30 and TRBJ2-7, with 7 bases aligning to TRBD1. The CDR3 spans 14 residues. The germline V gene has CDR1 GTSNPN and CDR2 SVGIG (reference sequence). V lost 3 bases, J lost 0 bases, and 5 bases stayed unmatched. DNA of the CDR3: TGTGCCTGGAGAACTCCAGGGGGCTCCTACGAGCAGTACTTC. Its translation: CAWRTPGGSYEQYF. Full variable domain (rest looked up from reference TRBV30 and TRBJ2-7): SQTIHQWPATLVQPVGSPLSLECTVEGTSNPNLYWYRQAAGRGLQLLFYSVGIGQISSEVPQNLSASRPQDRQFILSSKKLLLSDSGFYLCAWRTPGGSYEQYFGPGTRLTVT.

This clone has a handful of counts. The rearrangement links TRBV10-3 to TRBJ2-3; D uncertain. Germline loops: CDR1 ENHRY, CDR2 SYGVKD. The CDR3 sequence is 15 residues long. V lost 0 bases to trimming and J lost 1 base, with 8 bases between them. For the CDR3, the DNA is TGTGCCATCAGTGAGTCGGTCCAGGGCACAGATACGCAGTATTTT. Amino acids: CAISESVQGTDTQYF.

A single count supports this clone. The chain carries TRBV27 and TRBJ2-3; 11 nucleotides line up with TRBD2. The CDR3 is 15 residues long. Germline V lookup: CDR1 MNHEY, CDR2 SMNVEV (reference sequence). J gave up 2 bases and V 6 bases, and 4 bases lay outside the gene matches. CDR3 sequence: CASRLAGENTDTQYF. CDR3 nucleotide sequence: TGTGCCAGCAGACTAGCGGGGGAGAACACAGATACGCAGTATTTT.

The chain carries TRBV5-6 and TRBJ1-2, with 9 nucleotides matching TRBD1. The CDR3 has 18 amino acids. V shed 0 bases and J 8 bases; nucleotides not matched to a gene: 17. From germline, CDR1 is SGHDT and CDR2 YYEEEE. This CDR3 reads CASSLDPRDRDLLEGYTF. For the CDR3, the DNA is TGTGCCAGCAGCTTGGACCCTCGGGACAGGGACCTATTGGAAGGCTACACCTTC.

This clone was detected once. The chain combines TRBV4-1 with TRBJ2-7; D might be TRBD2 (6 bases). This CDR3 is 16 amino acids long. V lost 0 bases and J lost 5, with 17 bases in between. Germline loops: CDR1 MGHRA, CDR2 YSYEKL. The CDR3 reads CASSQEPGLSVHEQYF. CDR3 coding DNA: TGCGCCAGCAGCCAAGAACCGGGACTTAGTGTCCACGAGCAGTACTTC.

The CDR3 sequence is CASRVGQGRPYNEQFF. CDR3 coding DNA: TGTGCCAGCAGGGTCGGACAGGGTCGACCTTACAATGAGCAGTTCTTC. This chain links TRBV28 with TRBJ2-1, with 8 bases matching TRBD1. Germline lookup yields CDR1 MDHEN and CDR2 SYDVKM. The V and J ends lost 6 bases and 4 bases, in that order; junction bases with no gene match: 11. The CDR3 runs to 16 residues.

DNA of the CDR3: TGTGCCAGCAGCTTTTCTAGCGGGCCGCGCACCGGGGAGCTGTTTTTT. Translation gives CASSFSSGPRTGELFF. The J gene is TRBJ2-2, the V gene TRBV7-9; 8 bases line up with TRBD2. The CDR3 contains 16 residues. V shed 3 bases and J 4 bases; nucleotides not matched to a gene: 7. The V gene's germline CDR1 is SEHNR and CDR2 FQNEAQ (reference sequence). The full variable domain, completed using reference TRBV7-9 and TRBJ2-2, is DTGVSQNPRHKITKRGQNVTFRCDPISEHNRLYWYRQTLGQGPEFLTYFQNEAQLEKSRLLSDRFSAERPKGSFSTLEIQRTEQGDSAMYLCASSFSSGPRTGELFFGEGSRLTVL.

The chain recombines TRBV19 with TRBJ1-2; maybe TRBD1 (6 bases). The germline CDR1 and CDR2 sequences are LNHDA and SQIVND (reference sequence). This CDR3 region has 14 residues. Trimming removed 5 bases from V and 4 bases from J, with 14 bases in between. CDR3 DNA sequence: TGTGCCAGTAGTGCCCGGGACACGCGCTATGGCTACACCTTC. As protein: CASSARDTRYGYTF.

The chain joins TRBV2 to TRBJ2-1; 11 nucleotides line up with TRBD1. CDR1 and CDR2 from the germline V gene are SNHLY and FYNNEI. With V trimmed by 8 bases and J by 9 bases, 9 bases remained unmatched. CDR3 length equals 14 residues. The CDR3 DNA reads as TGTGCCAGCGGTTCGGGACAGGGGGTAGGTGAGCAGTTCTTC. Protein: CASGSGQGVGEQFF.

The chain carries TRBV12-3 or TRBV12-4 and TRBJ2-1; D possibly corresponds to TRBD1 (5 bases). CDR3 length: 13 amino acids. Deletions cut 6 bases from V and 6 bases from J, with 12 bases between. The CDR3: CASSWTTRNEQFF. CDR3 sequence (DNA): TGTGCCAGCAGCTGGACAACCCGCAATGAGCAGTTCTTC.

V usage is TRBV11-3 and J usage is TRBJ2-3, with 12 bases identical to TRBD2. The V gene end was trimmed by 4 bases and the J gene end by 6 bases; junction bases not matched to a gene: 2. Germline CDR1 and CDR2: SGHNT and YENEEA. The CDR3 extends over 14 amino acids. CDR3 DNA sequence: TGTGCCAGCAGCTCGGGACTAGCGGGCGATACGCAGTATTTT. Its translation is CASSSGLAGDTQYF.

The chain joins TRBV5-1 to TRBJ1-5, with D maybe TRBD1 (5 bases). V was trimmed by 0 bases and J by 5 bases, leaving 12 bases between them. Germline V gene lookup returns CDR1 SGHRS and CDR2 YFSETQ. There are 15 residues in the CDR3. CDR3 in DNA: TGCGCCAGCAGCTTGGGCCAGGGTGTTTATCAGCCCCAGCATTTT. It encodes CASSLGQGVYQPQHF.